This paragraph reports one T cell receptor (beta chain). Its target is unknown. From germline, CDR1 is MNHEY and CDR2 SVGEGT. The CDR3 length is 17 residues. Deletions cut 0 bases from V and 6 bases from J, with 18 bases between. This specimen comes from a study of blood T cells in healthy people across ages. General observations from the study: Underestimates were what the diversity estimates from one million T cells were considered to be.

The authors ran a second PCR of about 7 to 12 cycles using a sample-barcoded 5' primer and a J-beta primer mix. TCRdb itself ran the 5' RACE reads through MiXCR, one entry per CDR3 protein. The table records some 1,800,000 distinct CDR3 sequences, roughly 43% of them present only once. The chain combines TRBV6-2 or TRBV6-3 with TRBJ2-1; D may be TRBD1 or TRBD2 (5 bases each). The receptor's source is a human donor in good health. The specimen sequenced was blood. The CDR3 DNA is TGTGCCAGCAGTTACTCGGGGCGAGGGTATCCCTCCAATGAGCAGTTCTTC. It translates to CASSYSGRGYPSNEQFF.